What follows are 9 T cell receptor beta chains derived from one specimen sequenced in a study of T cell responses to AZD1222 COVID-19 vaccine. TCRdb's table, derived via immunoSEQ multiplex PCR, lists solely in-frame clones and lacks some. The sample has more than 95,000 clones; approximately 87% are singletons. The source was peripheral blood, collected on day 0 of AZD1222 vaccination. These receptors were obtained from an adult in good health.

This chain links TRBV6-4 with TRBJ2-2; D is unclear. This CDR3 is built from 14 residues. Germline lookup yields CDR1 MRHNA and CDR2 SNTAGT. Trimming shortened V by 4 bases and J by 3 bases, and 9 bases separated the two germline ends. As DNA, the CDR3 is TGTGCCAGCAGTGTAAGGGTGGACACCGGGGAGCTGTTTTTT. It translates to CASSVRVDTGELFF.

J is TRBJ2-7 and V is TRBV11-2; TRBD2 matches at 11 bases. The CDR3 is 15 residues long. Germline V gene data show CDR1 as SGHAT and CDR2 as FQNNGV. Trimming took 1 base from V and 5 from J; bases not matched to a gene: 4. The CDR3 sequence is CASSLVASGRNEQYF. CDR3 nucleotide sequence: TGTGCCAGCAGCTTAGTGGCTAGCGGGAGGAACGAGCAGTACTTC.

This chain links TRBV27 with TRBJ2-7, with D possibly matching TRBD2 (6 bases). Germline loops: CDR1 MNHEY, CDR2 SMNVEV (reference sequence). V was trimmed by 8 bases and J by 2 bases, leaving 16 bases between them. The CDR3 is made up of 14 amino acids. As DNA, the CDR3 is TGTGCCAGCGGAAAGGACTACGCCGCCTACGAGCAGTACTTC. Its translation: CASGKDYAAYEQYF.

This clone is a singleton in its sample. This rearrangement joins TRBV27 to TRBJ1-1; no reliable D call. V dropped 7 bases and J dropped 0 bases, with 6 bases sitting between them. Per germline, CDR1 MNHEY and CDR2 SMNVEV (reference sequence). The length of the CDR3 is 12 residues. As DNA, the CDR3 is TGTGCCAGCATCGGAATGAACACTGAAGCTTTCTTT. Translating gives CASIGMNTEAFF.

V gene TRBV2 combines with J gene TRBJ2-5; the match to TRBD2 covers 8 bases. The junction had 9 bases not matched to a gene; V was cut back by 8 bases and J by 1 base. The CDR3 totals 15 residues. Germline CDR1 SNHLY, CDR2 FYNNEI. Here the CDR3 reads CASGMTSALQETQYF. The CDR3 nucleotides are TGTGCCAGCGGAATGACTAGCGCTCTCCAAGAGACCCAGTACTTC.

The chain is built from TRBV6-5 and TRBJ1-2; maybe TRBD1 (5 bases). CDR3 length: 13 residues. Per germline, CDR1 MNHEY and CDR2 SVGAGI. The V end lost 4 bases, the J end lost 2 bases, and 8 bases lay between the germline ends. CDR3: CASSSQENYGYTF. DNA for the CDR3: TGTGCCAGCAGTTCACAGGAGAACTATGGCTACACCTTC.

V and J are TRBV6-5 and TRBJ1-1; D is unresolved. The CDR3 sequence is 14 residues long. CDR1 MNHEY and CDR2 SVGAGI come from the germline V gene. V lost 0 bases and J lost 1, with 6 bases in between. CDR3 sequence: CASSYSGTNTEAFF. The CDR3 region has the DNA TGTGCCAGCAGTTACTCAGGTACGAACACTGAAGCTTTCTTT.

In its sample, this clone was seen a few times. The chain is built from TRBV9 and TRBJ1-5; 7 bases agree with TRBD1. Germline CDR1 and CDR2: SGDLS and YYNGEE. The trim removed 3 bases at V and 4 bases at J, leaving 7 bases unmatched. The CDR3 runs to 15 residues. DNA for the CDR3: TGTGCCAGCAGCGCTTCACAGGGGACTAATCAGCCCCAGCATTTT. This sequence encodes CASSASQGTNQPQHF.

The rearrangement links TRBV19 to TRBJ2-1; 8 bases map to TRBD2. The CDR3 is 13 residues long. The trim removed 3 bases at V and 5 bases at J, leaving 0 bases unmatched. Germline values: CDR1 LNHDA, CDR2 SQIVND (reference sequence). CDR3 DNA sequence: TGTGCCAGTAGTATCGGGGGGGACAATGAGCAGTTCTTC. Translating gives CASSIGGDNEQFF.